This is a list of T cell receptor beta chains from one sample in a study of CD8 T cells in Susac syndrome. TCRdb used MiXCR to reprocess the immunoSEQ multiplex PCR reads, holding one entry per CDR3 protein. The profile shows roughly 180,000 distinct CDR3 sequences, around 94% of them singletons. What was sequenced was CD4+ T cells from PBMCs. The receptors originated from a human donor with Susac syndrome. The CDR3 runs from the conserved cysteine through the conserved F or W. The D gene is left open where the match is weak. The size field is filled for only some rows; it gives once, few, many or a size class.

abundance | d_gene | j_gene | v_gene | CDR3aa | CDR3nt
- | TRBD1 | TRBJ2-2 | TRBV12-3/TRBV12-4 | CASIQGAGTGELFF | TGTGCCAGCATTCAGGGGGCCGGAACCGGGGAGCTGTTTTTT
- | - | TRBJ2-7 | TRBV11-2 | CASSLVHRATYEQYF | TGTGCCAGCAGCTTAGTGCACAGGGCCACCTACGAGCAGTACTTC
- | - | TRBJ2-6 | TRBV6-2/TRBV6-3 | CASSYRGRAGANVLTF | TGTGCCAGCAGTTACCGGGGGCGCGCCGGGGCCAACGTCCTGACTTTC
- | - | TRBJ1-5 | TRBV18 | CASSTGINQPQHF | TGTGCCAGCTCAACAGGGATTAATCAGCCCCAGCATTTT
few | - | TRBJ2-3 | TRBV20-1 | CSATLADTQYF | TGCAGTGCTACTCTGGCGGATACGCAGTATTTT
- | - | TRBJ1-5 | TRBV25-1 | CASSDQNSNQPQHF | TGTGCCAGCAGTGATCAAAATAGCAATCAGCCCCAGCATTTT
- | TRBD2 | TRBJ2-3 | TRBV12-3/TRBV12-4 | CASSSRSGRGEDTQYF | TGTGCCAGCAGCTCCCGTAGCGGGAGGGGCGAAGATACGCAGTATTTT
- | TRBD2 | TRBJ2-2 | TRBV15 | CATSPGLAVTTGELFF | TGTGCCACCAGCCCGGGACTAGCGGTAACCACCGGGGAGCTGTTTTTT
- | TRBD1 | TRBJ1-1 | TRBV6-5 | CASRPGTGKAFF | TGTGCCAGCAGACCTGGGACAGGGAAAGCTTTCTTT
- | - | TRBJ1-5 | TRBV5-1 | CASSLDSSNQPQHF | TGCGCCAGCAGCTTGGATTCGAGCAATCAGCCCCAGCATTTT
- | - | TRBJ2-6 | TRBV29-1 | CSVHSGANVLTF | TGCAGCGTTCACTCTGGGGCCAACGTCCTGACTTTC
- | TRBD2 | TRBJ2-5 | TRBV2 | CASRSQVLAAQETQYF | TGTGCCAGCAGGAGCCAGGTGCTAGCGGCACAAGAGACCCAGTACTTC
- | - | TRBJ1-1 | TRBV18 | CASSPPEKPAEAFF | TGTGCCAGCTCACCACCGGAGAAACCCGCAGAAGCTTTCTTT
- | - | TRBJ2-1 | TRBV20-1 | CSARAPRAEKGEQFF | TGCAGTGCTAGAGCCCCTCGGGCGGAGAAGGGTGAGCAGTTCTTC
- | - | TRBJ2-5 | TRBV12-3/TRBV12-4 | CASSPRDITGIETQYF | TGTGCCAGCAGTCCCCGGGACATTACCGGGATCGAGACCCAGTACTTC
- | - | TRBJ2-3 | TRBV5-1 | CASSLEDADTQYF | TGCGCCAGCAGCTTGGAAGATGCAGATACGCAGTATTTT
- | - | TRBJ1-2 | TRBV20-1 | CSVYRDSSYGYTF | TGCAGCGTGTACAGGGATTCGTCCTATGGCTACACCTTC
- | - | TRBJ2-7 | TRBV29-1 | CSASFDSEQYF | TGCAGCGCCAGTTTTGATAGTGAGCAGTACTTC
once | - | TRBJ2-1 | TRBV20-1 | CSARRTGRVYNEQFF | TGCAGTGCTAGGCGTACAGGGAGAGTCTACAATGAGCAGTTCTTC
- | - | TRBJ1-3 | TRBV4-2 | CASSQAGSAHRRGNTIYF | TGTGCCAGCAGCCAAGCTGGGTCGGCACACCGAAGGGGAAACACCATATATTTT
- | TRBD1 | TRBJ2-7 | TRBV18 | CASSPRDRAYEQYF | TGTGCCAGCTCACCAAGGGACAGGGCGTACGAGCAGTACTTC
- | - | TRBJ1-1 | TRBV28 | CASNSGRGEAFF | TGTGCCAGCAACTCGGGCCGCGGGGAAGCTTTCTTT
once | TRBD1 | TRBJ2-6 | TRBV6-1 | CASRGTGGESGANVLTF | TGTGCCAGCAGAGGGACAGGGGGTGAATCTGGGGCCAACGTCCTGACTTTC
- | - | TRBJ1-1 | TRBV7-9 | CASSLPRGANTEAFF | TGTGCCAGCAGTCTACCCCGGGGGGCGAACACTGAAGCTTTCTTT
- | - | TRBJ1-2 | TRBV20-1 | CSARDRGTNYGYTF | TGCAGTGCTAGAGACAGGGGTACTAACTATGGCTACACCTTC
- | - | TRBJ2-2 | TRBV5-1 | CASSKGQPNTGELFF | TGCGCCAGCAGTAAGGGGCAACCGAACACCGGGGAGCTGTTTTTT
- | - | TRBJ2-5 | TRBV7-8 | CASSLGGARGETQYF | TGTGCCAGCAGCTTAGGGGGTGCCCGGGGAGAGACCCAGTACTTC
- | - | TRBJ1-2 | TRBV7-9 | CASSRGQPDGYTF | TGTGCCAGCAGCCGCGGACAGCCCGATGGCTACACCTTC
- | - | TRBJ1-5 | TRBV2 | CASSPDRSNQPQHF | TGTGCCAGCAGTCCTGATCGGAGCAATCAGCCCCAGCATTTT
- | - | TRBJ1-1 | TRBV12-5 | CASGLRVSTEAFF | TGTGCTAGTGGTTTGAGGGTATCCACTGAAGCTTTCTTT
- | - | TRBJ2-4 | TRBV20-1 | CSARVMDQYF | TGCAGTGCTAGAGTTATGGATCAGTACTTC
- | - | TRBJ1-5 | TRBV30 | CAWSRAGGNQPQHF | TGTGCCTGGAGTAGGGCAGGGGGCAATCAGCCCCAGCATTTT
- | - | TRBJ2-3 | TRBV3-1 | CASSPSIGADTQYF | TGTGCCAGCAGCCCTTCCATAGGGGCAGATACGCAGTATTTT
- | - | TRBJ2-2 | TRBV19 | CASSMFGQINTGELFF | TGTGCCAGTAGTATGTTCGGGCAGATTAACACCGGGGAGCTGTTTTTT
- | - | TRBJ1-5 | TRBV29-1 | CSVSWGSNQPQHF | TGCAGCGTTAGTTGGGGTAGCAATCAGCCCCAGCATTTT
- | - | TRBJ1-6 | TRBV3-1 | CASSQAAGRDKLHF | TGTGCCAGCAGCCAAGCTGCGGGACGGGACAAACTCCACTTT
- | - | TRBJ2-1 | TRBV11-2 | CASSLSRTYNEQFF | TGTGCCAGCAGCCTCTCGCGGACGTACAATGAGCAGTTCTTC
- | TRBD2 | TRBJ2-7 | TRBV3-1 | CASSPGTSTYEQYF | TGTGCCAGCAGCCCTGGGACTAGCACCTACGAGCAGTACTTC
- | TRBD2 | TRBJ2-1 | TRBV20-1 | CSALRTASGDGEQFF | TGCAGTGCTCTACGCACGGCTAGCGGTGATGGGGAGCAGTTCTTC
- | TRBD1 | TRBJ2-7 | TRBV29-1 | CSVPGTGSHEQYF | TGCAGCGTACCCGGGACAGGGTCACACGAGCAGTACTTC
- | - | TRBJ1-1 | TRBV12-3/TRBV12-4 | CASSRSRNTEAFF | TGTGCCAGCAGCCGGTCAAGGAACACTGAAGCTTTCTTT
- | - | TRBJ2-5 | TRBV18 | CASSPAAAEETQYF | TGTGCCAGCTCACCCGCAGCGGCTGAGGAGACCCAGTACTTC
- | - | TRBJ2-1 | TRBV14 | CASSRDLPGDEQFF | TGTGCCAGCAGCCGGGACCTCCCGGGAGATGAGCAGTTCTTC
- | TRBD2 | TRBJ2-1 | TRBV3-1 | CASSQLAGGLNEQFF | TGTGCCAGCAGCCAACTAGCGGGAGGGCTAAATGAGCAGTTCTTC
once | TRBD1 | TRBJ2-1 | TRBV30 | CAWDRVENEQFF | TGTGCGTGGGACAGGGTTGAGAATGAGCAGTTCTTC
- | TRBD2 | TRBJ2-3 | TRBV4-2 | CASSQVTTGTIRTSTDTQYF | TGTGCCAGCAGCCAAGTAACGACCGGGACTATACGCACTAGCACAGATACGCAGTATTTT
- | TRBD1 | TRBJ1-1 | TRBV3-1 | CASSQAGTGAAEAFF | TGTGCCAGCAGCCAAGCCGGGACAGGGGCCGCTGAAGCTTTCTTT
- | - | TRBJ1-1 | TRBV3-1 | CASSHQGWDTEAFF | TGTGCCAGCAGCCATCAAGGGTGGGACACTGAAGCTTTCTTT
once | - | TRBJ1-5 | TRBV5-1 | CASSPQGRGPQHF | TGCGCCAGCAGCCCACAGGGACGGGGGCCCCAGCATTTT
- | TRBD2 | TRBJ2-1 | TRBV7-9 | CASSLVFGLAGVNEQFF | TGTGCCAGCAGCTTAGTCTTTGGACTAGCGGGGGTCAATGAGCAGTTCTTC
few | - | TRBJ2-3 | TRBV24-1 | CATSDLGDTQYF | TGTGCCACCAGTGATTTGGGAGATACGCAGTATTTT
- | - | TRBJ2-3 | TRBV25-1 | CASSEWGTQYF | TGTGCCAGCAGTGAATGGGGTACGCAGTATTTT
- | - | TRBJ1-1 | TRBV11-1 | CASNFAGEGTEAFF | TGTGCCAGCAATTTTGCTGGGGAGGGTACTGAAGCTTTCTTT
once | - | TRBJ2-2 | TRBV28 | CASSLTRPTGELFF | TGTGCCAGCAGTTTGACTAGACCCACCGGGGAGCTGTTTTTT
- | - | TRBJ1-1 | TRBV20-1 | CSALLGAGNTEAFF | TGCAGTGCTCTCCTTGGGGCGGGGAACACTGAAGCTTTCTTT
- | - | TRBJ1-3 | TRBV5-1 | CASSLDSGSGNTIYF | TGCGCCAGCAGCTTGGACTCAGGCTCTGGAAACACCATATATTTT
- | - | TRBJ2-7 | TRBV15 | CATSSQSPETFYEQYF | TGTGCCACCAGCAGTCAGTCTCCCGAGACCTTCTACGAGCAGTACTTC